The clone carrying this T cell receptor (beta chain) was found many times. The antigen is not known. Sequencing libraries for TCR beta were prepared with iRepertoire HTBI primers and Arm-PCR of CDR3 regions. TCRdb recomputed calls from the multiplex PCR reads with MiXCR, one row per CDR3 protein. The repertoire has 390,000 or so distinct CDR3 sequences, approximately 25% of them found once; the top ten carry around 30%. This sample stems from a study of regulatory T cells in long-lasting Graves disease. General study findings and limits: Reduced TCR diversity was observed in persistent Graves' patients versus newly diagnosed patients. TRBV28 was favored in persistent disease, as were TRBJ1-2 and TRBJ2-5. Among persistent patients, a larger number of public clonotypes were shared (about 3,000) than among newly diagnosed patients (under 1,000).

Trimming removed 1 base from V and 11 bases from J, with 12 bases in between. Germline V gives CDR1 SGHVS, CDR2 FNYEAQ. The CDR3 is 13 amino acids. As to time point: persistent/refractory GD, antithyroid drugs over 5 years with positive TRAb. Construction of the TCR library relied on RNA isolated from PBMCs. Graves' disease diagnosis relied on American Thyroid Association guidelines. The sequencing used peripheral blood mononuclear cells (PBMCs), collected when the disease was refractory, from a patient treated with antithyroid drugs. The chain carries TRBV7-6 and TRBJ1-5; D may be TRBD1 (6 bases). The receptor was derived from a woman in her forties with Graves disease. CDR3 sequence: CASSLGQGQAQHF. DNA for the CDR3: TGTGCCAGCAGCTTAGGGCAGGGACAAGCCCAGCATTTT.